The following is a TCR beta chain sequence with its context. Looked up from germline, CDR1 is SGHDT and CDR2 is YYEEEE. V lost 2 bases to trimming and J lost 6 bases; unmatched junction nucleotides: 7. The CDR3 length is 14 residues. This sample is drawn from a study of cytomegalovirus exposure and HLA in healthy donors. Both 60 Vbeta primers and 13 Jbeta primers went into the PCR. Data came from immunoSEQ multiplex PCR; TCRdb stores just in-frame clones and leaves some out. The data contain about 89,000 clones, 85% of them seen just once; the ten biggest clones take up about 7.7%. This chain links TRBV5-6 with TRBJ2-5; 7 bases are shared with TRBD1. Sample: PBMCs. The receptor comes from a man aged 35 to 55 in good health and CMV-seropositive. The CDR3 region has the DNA TGTGCCAGCAGCTTCACAGGGGAGCCGAAGACCCAGTACTTC. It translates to CASSFTGEPKTQYF.